This T cell receptor (beta chain) was found in a study of blood T cell repertoires in COVID-19. Looking at the study overall: Sites across the United States, Italy and Spain contributed samples from acute and convalescent COVID-19. From T cells, B-cell-depleted T cells, or PBMCs came the material, which was cDNA or gDNA.

Authors' data handling: Reference gene primer amplification in the assay estimated nucleated cell counts. The repertoire was sequenced with immunoSEQ multiplex PCR; TCRdb's copy has only in-frame clones and lacks some. V and J calls and clone size are as listed in that table; D and trimming were resolved from the DNA. The table includes under 80,000 clones, roughly 77% detected once. There are 16 residues in the CDR3. CDR1 is MDHEN and CDR2 is SYDVKM in the germline V gene. With V trimmed by 5 bases and J by 2 bases, 12 bases remained unmatched. V usage is TRBV28 and J usage is TRBJ2-7, with TRBD2 matching over 7 bases. Sequencing was performed on peripheral blood. This receptor was obtained from a human donor in a cohort sampled during active COVID-19. The CDR3 loop is CASSPGGGSWAYEQYF. Written as DNA, the CDR3 is TGTGCCAGCAGTCCCGGCGGCGGGAGCTGGGCCTACGAGCAGTACTTC.